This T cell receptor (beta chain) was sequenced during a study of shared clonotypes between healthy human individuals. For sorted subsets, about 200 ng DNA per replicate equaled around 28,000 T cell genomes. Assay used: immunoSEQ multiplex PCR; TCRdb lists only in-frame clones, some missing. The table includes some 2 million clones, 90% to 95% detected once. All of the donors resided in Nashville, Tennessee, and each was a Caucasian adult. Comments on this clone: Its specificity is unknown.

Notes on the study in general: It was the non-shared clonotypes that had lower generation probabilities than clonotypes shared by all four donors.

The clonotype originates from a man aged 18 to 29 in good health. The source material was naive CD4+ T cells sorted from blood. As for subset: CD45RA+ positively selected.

CDR3 sequence (DNA): TGTGCCAGCAGCTGGGGCGGACAGGGCAATCAGCCCCAGCATTTT. Protein: CASSWGGQGNQPQHF. V gene TRBV5-8 combines with J gene TRBJ1-5, with 7 nucleotides matching TRBD1. CDR1 and CDR2 (germline): SGHTS, YDEGEE. The CDR3 is 15 residues long. J lost 2 bases, V lost 3 bases, and 5 bases had no gene match. The full variable domain, with the rest looked up from reference TRBV5-8 and TRBJ1-5, is EAGVTQSPTHLIKTRGQQATLRCSPISGHTSVYWYQQALGLGLQFLLWYDEGEERNRGNFPPRFSGRQFPNYSSELNVNALELEDSALYLCASSWGGQGNQPQHFGDGTRLSIL.